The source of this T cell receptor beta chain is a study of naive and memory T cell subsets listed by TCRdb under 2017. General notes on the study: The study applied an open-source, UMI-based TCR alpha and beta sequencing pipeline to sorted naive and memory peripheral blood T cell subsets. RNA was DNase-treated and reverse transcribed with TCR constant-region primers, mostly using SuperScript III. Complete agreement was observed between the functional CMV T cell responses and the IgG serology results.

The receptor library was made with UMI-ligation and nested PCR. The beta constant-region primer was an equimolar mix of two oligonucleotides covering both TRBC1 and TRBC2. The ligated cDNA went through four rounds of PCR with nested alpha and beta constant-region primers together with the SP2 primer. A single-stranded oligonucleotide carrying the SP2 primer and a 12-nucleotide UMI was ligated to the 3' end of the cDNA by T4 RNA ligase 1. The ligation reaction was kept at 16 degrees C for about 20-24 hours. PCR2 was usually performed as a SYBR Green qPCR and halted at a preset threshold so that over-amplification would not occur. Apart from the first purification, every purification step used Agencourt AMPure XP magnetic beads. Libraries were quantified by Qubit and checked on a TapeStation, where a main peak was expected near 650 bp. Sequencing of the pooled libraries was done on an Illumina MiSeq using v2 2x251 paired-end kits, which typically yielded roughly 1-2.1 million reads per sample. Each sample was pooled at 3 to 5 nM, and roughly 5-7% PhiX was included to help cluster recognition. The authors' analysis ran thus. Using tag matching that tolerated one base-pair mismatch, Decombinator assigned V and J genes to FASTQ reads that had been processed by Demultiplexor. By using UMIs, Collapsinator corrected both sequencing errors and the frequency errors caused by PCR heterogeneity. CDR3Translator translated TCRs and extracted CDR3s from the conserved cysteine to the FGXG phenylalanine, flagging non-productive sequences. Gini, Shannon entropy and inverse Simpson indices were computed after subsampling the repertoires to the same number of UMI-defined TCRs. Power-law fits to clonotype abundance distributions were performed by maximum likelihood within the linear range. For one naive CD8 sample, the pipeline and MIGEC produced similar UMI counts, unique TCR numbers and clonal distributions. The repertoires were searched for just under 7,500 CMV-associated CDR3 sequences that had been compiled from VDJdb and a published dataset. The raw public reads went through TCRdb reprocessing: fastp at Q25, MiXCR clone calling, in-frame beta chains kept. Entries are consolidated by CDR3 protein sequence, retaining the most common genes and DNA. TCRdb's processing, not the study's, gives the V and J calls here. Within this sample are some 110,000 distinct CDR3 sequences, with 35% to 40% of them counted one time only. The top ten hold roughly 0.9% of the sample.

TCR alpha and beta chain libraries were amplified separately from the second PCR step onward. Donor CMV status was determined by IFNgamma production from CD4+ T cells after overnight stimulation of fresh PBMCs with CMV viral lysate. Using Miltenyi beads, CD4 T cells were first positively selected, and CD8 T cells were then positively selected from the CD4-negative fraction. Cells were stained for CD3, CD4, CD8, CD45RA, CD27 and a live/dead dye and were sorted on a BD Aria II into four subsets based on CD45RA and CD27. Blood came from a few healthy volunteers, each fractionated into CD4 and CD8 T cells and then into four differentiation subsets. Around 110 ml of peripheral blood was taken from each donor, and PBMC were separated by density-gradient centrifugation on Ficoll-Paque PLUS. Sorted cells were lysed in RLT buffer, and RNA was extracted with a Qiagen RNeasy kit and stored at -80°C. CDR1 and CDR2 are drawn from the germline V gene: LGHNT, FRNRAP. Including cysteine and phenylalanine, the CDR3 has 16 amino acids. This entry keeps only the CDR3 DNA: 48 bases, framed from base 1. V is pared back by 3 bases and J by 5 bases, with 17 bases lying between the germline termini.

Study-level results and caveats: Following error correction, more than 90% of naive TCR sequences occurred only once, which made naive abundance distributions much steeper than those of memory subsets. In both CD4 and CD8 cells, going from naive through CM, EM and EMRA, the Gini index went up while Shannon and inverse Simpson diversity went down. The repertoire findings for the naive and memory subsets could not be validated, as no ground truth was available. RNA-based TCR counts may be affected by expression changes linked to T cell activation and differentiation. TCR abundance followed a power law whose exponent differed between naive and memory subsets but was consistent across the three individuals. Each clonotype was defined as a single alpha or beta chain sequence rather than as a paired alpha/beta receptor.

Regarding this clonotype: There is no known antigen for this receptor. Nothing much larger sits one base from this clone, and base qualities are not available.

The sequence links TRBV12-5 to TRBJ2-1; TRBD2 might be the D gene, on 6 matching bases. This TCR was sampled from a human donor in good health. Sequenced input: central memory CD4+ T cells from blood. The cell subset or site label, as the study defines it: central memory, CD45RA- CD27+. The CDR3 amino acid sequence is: CASGFDKPGTDNEQFF. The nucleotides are TGTGCTAGTGGTTTCGACAAGCCGGGGACTGACAATGAGCAGTTCTTC.